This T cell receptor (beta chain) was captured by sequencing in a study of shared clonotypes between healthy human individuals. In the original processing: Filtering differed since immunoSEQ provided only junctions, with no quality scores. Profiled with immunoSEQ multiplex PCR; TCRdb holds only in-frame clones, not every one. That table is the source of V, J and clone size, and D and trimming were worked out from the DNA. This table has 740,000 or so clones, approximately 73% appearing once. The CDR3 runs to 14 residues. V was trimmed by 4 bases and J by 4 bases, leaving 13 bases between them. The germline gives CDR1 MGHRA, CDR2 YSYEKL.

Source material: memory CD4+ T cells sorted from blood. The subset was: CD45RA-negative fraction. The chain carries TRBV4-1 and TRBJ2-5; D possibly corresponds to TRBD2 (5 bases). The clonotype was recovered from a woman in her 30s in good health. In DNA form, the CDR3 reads TGCGCCAGCAGCCCCCAGCGGAGAAGAGAGACCCAGTACTTC. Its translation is CASSPQRRRETQYF.